This record concerns one T cell receptor beta chain sequence. Its antigen is unidentified. Germline V CDR1 and CDR2: MNHEY, SVGAGI. V lost 6 bases, J lost 14 bases, and 22 bases lay in between. The CDR3 covers 13 residues. The repertoire was sequenced with immunoSEQ multiplex PCR; TCRdb's copy has only in-frame clones and lacks some. The repertoire has about 100,000 clones, roughly 93% of them found once; the top ten carry over 1%. This entry is derived from a study of siplizumab effects on memory and regulatory T cells. Study conclusions and caveats: Memory cells seemed less diverse than naive T cells, which also seemed major contributors to the alloresponse. Sequences that were alloreactive and traceable to unstimulated CD4+ memory cells were significantly reduced by siplizumab. Unstimulated subsets captured only a minor fraction of alloreactive clones.

The V call is TRBV6-5, the J call TRBJ1-2; no clear D. The sample was non-Treg CD4+ T cells sorted from blood. The receptor comes from a human donor in good health. The DNA for the CDR3 is TGTGCCAGCAGGTCTCCGGGTTCCGGACCGTTTACCTTC. This translates into CASRSPGSGPFTF.